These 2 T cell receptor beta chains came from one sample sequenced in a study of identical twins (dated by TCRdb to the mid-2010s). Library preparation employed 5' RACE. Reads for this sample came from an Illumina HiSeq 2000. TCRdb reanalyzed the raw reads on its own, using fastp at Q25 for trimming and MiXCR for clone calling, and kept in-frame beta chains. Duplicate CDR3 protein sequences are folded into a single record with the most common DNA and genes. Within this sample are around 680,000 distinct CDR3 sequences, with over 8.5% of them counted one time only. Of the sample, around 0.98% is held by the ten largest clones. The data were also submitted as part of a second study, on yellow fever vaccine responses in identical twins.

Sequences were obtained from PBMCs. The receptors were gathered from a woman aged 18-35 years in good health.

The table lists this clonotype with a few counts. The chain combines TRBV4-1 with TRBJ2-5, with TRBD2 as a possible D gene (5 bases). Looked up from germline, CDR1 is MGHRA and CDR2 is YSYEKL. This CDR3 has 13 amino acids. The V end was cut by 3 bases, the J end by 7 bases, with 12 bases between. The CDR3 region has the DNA TGCGCCAGCAGCCATGGAGGCTGGGGGACCCAGTACTTC. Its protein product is CASSHGGWGTQYF.

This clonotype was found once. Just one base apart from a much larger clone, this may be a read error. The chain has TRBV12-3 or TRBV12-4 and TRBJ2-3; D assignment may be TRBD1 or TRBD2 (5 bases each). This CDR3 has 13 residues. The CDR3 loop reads CAGRAEWGDKQYF. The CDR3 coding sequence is TGTGCAGGCAGGGCCGAATGGGGAGATAAGCAGTATTTT.